One and the same sample provided the 8 T cell receptor beta chains below, sequenced in a study of metastatic and nonmetastatic thyroid tumors. TCRdb recomputed clones from the PCR reads via MiXCR. The sample lists about 35,000 clones; about 18% were seen once. The entire patient cohort was treatment-naive prior to thyroid surgery. Specimen: blood. These receptors all stem from a male donor with papillary thyroid cancer or a benign thyroid nodule (not recorded which). Some clones in this sample may be carry-over from other donors' samples.

This clone has at least ten counts. The gene calls are TRBV11-3 and TRBJ1-4; D is ambiguous. Germline V gives CDR1 SGHNT, CDR2 YENEEA. This CDR3 contains 12 residues. Trimming left V 1 base short and J 6 bases short, with 3 bases between. CDR3: CASSLGYEKLFF. The DNA for the CDR3 is TGTGCCAGCAGCTTAGGTTATGAAAAACTGTTTTTT.

The sample holds many counts of this clone. The chain employs TRBV5-4 and TRBJ2-5; maybe TRBD2 (5 bases). The CDR3 length is 13 residues. The V end lost 4 bases, the J end lost 5 bases, and 12 bases lay between the germline ends. Germline CDR1 and CDR2: SGHNT and YYREEE (reference sequence). CDR3 bases: TGTGCCAGCAGCGTTTCTAGCCGGGAGACCCAGTACTTC. Protein product: CASSVSSRETQYF. Using reference TRBV5-4 and TRBJ2-5 for the parts outside the CDR3, the full variable domain is ETGVTQSPTHLIKTRGQQVTLRCSSQSGHNTVSWYQQALGQGPQFIFQYYREEENGRGNFPPRFSGLQFPNYSSELNVNALELDDSALYLCASSVSSRETQYFGPGTRLLVL.

Ten or more counts support this clone. The CDR3 protein is CASSVGTGTTQETQYF. CDR3 DNA: TGTGCCAGCAGCGTCGGTACCGGGACTACCCAAGAGACCCAGTACTTC. The chain couples TRBV9 to TRBJ2-5; 7 bases match TRBD2. The CDR3 is made up of 16 amino acids. With 2 bases clipped from V and 1 base from J, the junction kept 8 bases outside the gene matches. Germline assignment: CDR1 SGDLS and CDR2 YYNGEE.

This clone came up many times. The chain uses TRBV11-2 and TRBJ1-2; a possible D gene is TRBD1 (6 bases). The CDR3 spans 12 residues. V was shortened by 1 base and J by 7 bases, with 7 bases between the two germline ends. Germline CDR1 SGHAT, CDR2 FQNNGV. The CDR3 region has the DNA TGTGCCAGCAGCTTAGGGGGGGCTGGCTACACCTTC. Amino acids: CASSLGGAGYTF.

This clone was detected many times. V gene TRBV6-2 or TRBV6-3 combines with J gene TRBJ2-1, with D perhaps TRBD1 (6 bases). With 5 bases removed from V and 9 bases from J, the gap between germline ends came to 14 bases. Germline assignment: CDR1 MNHEY and CDR2 SVGEGT. CDR3 length: 13 amino acids. CDR3 DNA sequence: TGTGCCAGCAGTCGGGACACGAGCGTTGAGCAGTTCTTC. It is translated as CASSRDTSVEQFF.

This clone was seen many times. The V gene is TRBV7-9, the J gene TRBJ1-1; D is perhaps TRBD1 (6 bases). CDR1 is SEHNR and CDR2 is FQNEAQ in the germline V gene (reference sequence). The CDR3 contains 14 residues. V gave up 5 bases and J gave up 1 base, with 11 bases separating them. DNA of the CDR3: TGTGCCAGCAGCCAGGGACACCGGAACACTGAAGCTTTCTTT. Its protein is CASSQGHRNTEAFF. Full variable domain (rest looked up from reference TRBV7-9 and TRBJ1-1): DTGVSQNPRHKITKRGQNVTFRCDPISEHNRLYWYRQTLGQGPEFLTYFQNEAQLEKSRLLSDRFSAERPKGSFSTLEIQRTEQGDSAMYLCASSQGHRNTEAFFGQGTRLTVV.

CDR3 coding DNA: TGTGCCAGCTCATCGACAGGGGGAATCAATCAGCCCCAGCATTTT. It translates to CASSSTGGINQPQHF. The chain combines TRBV18 with TRBJ1-5, with 9 bases fitting TRBD1. CDR1 and CDR2 from the germline V gene are KGHSH and LQKENI. This CDR3 contains 15 residues. With V trimmed by 5 bases and J by 3 bases, 5 bases remained unmatched. Drawing the rest from reference TRBV18 and TRBJ1-5, the complete variable domain is NAGVMQNPRHLVRRRGQEARLRCSPMKGHSHVYWYRQLPEEGLKFMVYLQKENIIDESGMPKERFSAEFPKEGPSILRIQQVVRGDSAAYFCASSSTGGINQPQHFGDGTRLSIL.

This clone was detected ten times or more. This sequence joins TRBV20-1 and TRBJ1-4; D is perhaps TRBD1 (6 bases). Germline V gene lookup returns CDR1 DFQATT and CDR2 SNEGSKA (reference sequence). V was trimmed by 1 base and J by 7 bases, leaving 13 bases between them. This CDR3 has 14 amino acids. The CDR3 coding sequence is TGCAGTGCTAGAGCGGGGGGGCGAGGTGAAAAACTGTTTTTT. Protein sequence: CSARAGGRGEKLFF.